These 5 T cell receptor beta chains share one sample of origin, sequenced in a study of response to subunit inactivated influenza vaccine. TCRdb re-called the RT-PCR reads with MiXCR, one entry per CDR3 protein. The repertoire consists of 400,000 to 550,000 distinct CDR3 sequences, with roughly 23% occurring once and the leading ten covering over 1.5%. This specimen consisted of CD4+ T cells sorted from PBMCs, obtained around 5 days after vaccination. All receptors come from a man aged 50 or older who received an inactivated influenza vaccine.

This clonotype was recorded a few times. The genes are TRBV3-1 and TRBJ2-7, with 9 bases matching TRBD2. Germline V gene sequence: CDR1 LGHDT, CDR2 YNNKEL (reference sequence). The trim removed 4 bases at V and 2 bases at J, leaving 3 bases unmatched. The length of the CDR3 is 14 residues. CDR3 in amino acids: CASSLSGSTYEQYF. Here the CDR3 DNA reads TGTGCCAGCAGCCTTAGCGGGAGTACCTACGAGCAGTACTTC.

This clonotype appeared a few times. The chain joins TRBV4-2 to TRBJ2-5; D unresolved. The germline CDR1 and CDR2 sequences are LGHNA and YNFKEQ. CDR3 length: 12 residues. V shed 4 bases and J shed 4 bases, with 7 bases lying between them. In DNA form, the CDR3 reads TGTGCCAGCAGCCTACAACGAGAGACCCAGTACTTC. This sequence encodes CASSLQRETQYF.

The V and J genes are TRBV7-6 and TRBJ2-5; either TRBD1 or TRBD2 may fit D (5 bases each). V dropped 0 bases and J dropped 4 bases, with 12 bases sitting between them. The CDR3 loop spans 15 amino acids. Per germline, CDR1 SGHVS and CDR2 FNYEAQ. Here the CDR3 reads CASSLARGGGETQYF. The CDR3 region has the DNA TGTGCCAGCAGCTTAGCAAGGGGTGGGGGAGAGACCCAGTACTTC.

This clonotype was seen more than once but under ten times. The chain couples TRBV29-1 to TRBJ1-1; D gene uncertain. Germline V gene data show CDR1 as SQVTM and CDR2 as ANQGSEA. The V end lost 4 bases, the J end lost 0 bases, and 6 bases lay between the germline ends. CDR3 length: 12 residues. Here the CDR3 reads CSVGTVNTEAFF. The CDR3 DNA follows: TGCAGCGTTGGGACGGTGAACACTGAAGCTTTCTTT.

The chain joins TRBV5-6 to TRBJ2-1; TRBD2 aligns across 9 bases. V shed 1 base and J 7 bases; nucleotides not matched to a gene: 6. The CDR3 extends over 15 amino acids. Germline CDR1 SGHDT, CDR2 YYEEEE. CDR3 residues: CASSLISGGWNEQFF. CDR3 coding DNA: TGTGCCAGCAGCTTGATTAGCGGGGGTTGGAATGAGCAGTTCTTC.